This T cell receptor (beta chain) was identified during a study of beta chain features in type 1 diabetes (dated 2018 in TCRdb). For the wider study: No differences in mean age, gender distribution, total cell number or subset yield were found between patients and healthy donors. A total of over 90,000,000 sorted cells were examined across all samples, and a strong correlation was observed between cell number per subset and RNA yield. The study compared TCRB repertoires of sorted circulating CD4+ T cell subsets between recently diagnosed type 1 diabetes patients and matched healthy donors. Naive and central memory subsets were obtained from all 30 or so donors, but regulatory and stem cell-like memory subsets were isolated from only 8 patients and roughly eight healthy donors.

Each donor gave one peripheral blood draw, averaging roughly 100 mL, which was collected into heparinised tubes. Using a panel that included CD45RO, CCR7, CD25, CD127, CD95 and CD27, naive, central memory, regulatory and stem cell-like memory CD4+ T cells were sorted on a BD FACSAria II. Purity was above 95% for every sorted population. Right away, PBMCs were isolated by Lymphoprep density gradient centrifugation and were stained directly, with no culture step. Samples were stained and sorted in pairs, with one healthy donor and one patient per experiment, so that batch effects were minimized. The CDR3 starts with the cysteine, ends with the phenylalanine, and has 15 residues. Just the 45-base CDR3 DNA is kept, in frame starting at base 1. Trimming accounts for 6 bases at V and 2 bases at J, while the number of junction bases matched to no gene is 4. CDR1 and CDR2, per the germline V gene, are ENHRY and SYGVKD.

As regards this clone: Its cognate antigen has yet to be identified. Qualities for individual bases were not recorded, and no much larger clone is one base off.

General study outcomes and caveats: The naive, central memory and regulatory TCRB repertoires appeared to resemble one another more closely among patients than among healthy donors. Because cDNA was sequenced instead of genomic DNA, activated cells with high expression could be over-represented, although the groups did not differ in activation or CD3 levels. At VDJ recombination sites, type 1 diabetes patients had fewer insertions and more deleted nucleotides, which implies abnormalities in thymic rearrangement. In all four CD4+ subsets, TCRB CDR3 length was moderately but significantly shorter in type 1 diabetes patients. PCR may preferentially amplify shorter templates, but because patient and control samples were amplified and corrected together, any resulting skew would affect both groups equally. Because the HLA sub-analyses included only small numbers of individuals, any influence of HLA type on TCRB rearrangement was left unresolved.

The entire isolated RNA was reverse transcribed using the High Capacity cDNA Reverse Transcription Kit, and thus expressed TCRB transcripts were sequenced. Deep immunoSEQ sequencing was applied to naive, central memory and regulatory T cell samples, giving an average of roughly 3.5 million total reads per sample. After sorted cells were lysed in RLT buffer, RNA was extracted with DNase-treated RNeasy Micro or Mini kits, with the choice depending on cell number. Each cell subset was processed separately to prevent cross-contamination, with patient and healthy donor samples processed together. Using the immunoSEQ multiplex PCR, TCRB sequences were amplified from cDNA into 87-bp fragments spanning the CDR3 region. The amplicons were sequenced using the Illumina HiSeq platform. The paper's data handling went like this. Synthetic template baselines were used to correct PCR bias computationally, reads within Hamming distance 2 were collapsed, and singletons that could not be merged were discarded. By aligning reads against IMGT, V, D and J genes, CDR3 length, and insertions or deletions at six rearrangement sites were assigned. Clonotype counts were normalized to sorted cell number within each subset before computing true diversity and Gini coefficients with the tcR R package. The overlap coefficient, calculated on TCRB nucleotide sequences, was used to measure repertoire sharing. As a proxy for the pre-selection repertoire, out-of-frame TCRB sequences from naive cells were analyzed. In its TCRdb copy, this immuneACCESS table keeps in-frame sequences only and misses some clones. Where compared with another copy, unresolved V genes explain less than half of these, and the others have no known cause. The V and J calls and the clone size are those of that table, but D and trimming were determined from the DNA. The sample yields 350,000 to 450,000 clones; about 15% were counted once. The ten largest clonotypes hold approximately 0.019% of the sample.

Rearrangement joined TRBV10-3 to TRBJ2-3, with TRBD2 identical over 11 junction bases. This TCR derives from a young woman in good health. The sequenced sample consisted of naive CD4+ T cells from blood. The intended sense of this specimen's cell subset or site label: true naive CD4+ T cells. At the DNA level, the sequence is TGTGCCATCAGCGGGACTAGCGGCTTCACAGATACGCAGTATTTT. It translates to CAISGTSGFTDTQYF.